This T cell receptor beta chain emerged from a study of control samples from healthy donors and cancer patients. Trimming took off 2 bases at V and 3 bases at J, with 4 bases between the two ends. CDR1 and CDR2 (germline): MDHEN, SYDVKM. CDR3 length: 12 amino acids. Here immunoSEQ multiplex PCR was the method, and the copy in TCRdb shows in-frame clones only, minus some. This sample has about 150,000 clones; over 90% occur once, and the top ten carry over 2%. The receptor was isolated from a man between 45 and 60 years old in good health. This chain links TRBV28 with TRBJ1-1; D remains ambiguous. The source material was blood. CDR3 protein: CASSLVHTEAFF. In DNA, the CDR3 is TGTGCCAGCAGTTTAGTCCACACTGAAGCTTTCTTT.